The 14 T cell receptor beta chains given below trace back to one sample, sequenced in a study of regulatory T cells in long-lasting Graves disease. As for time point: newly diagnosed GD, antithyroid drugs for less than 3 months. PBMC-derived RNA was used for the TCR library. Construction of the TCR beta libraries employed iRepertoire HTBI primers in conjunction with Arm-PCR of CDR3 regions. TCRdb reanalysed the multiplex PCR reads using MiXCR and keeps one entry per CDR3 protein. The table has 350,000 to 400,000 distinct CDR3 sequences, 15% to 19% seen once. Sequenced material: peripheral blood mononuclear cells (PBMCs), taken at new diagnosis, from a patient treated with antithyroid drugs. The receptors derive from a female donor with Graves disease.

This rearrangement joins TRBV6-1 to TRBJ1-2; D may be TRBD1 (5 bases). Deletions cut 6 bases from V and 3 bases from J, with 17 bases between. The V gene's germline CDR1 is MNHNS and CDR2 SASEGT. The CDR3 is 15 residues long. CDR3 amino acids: CASRSRQGSYYGYTF. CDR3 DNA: TGTGCCAGCAGGAGTCGGCAGGGCTCGTACTATGGCTACACCTTC.

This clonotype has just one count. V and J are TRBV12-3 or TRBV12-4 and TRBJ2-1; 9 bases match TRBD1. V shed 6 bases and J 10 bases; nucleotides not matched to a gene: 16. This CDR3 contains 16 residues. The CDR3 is CASSTTTGTGSSEQFF. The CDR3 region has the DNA TGTGCCAGCAGCACAACGACCGGGACAGGGTCGTCGGAGCAGTTCTTC.

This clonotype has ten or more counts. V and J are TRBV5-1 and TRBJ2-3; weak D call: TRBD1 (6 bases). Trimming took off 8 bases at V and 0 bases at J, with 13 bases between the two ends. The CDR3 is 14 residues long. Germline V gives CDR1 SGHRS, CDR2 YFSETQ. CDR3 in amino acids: CASHRALSTDTQYF. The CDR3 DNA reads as TGCGCCAGTCACAGGGCCCTAAGCACAGATACGCAGTATTTT.

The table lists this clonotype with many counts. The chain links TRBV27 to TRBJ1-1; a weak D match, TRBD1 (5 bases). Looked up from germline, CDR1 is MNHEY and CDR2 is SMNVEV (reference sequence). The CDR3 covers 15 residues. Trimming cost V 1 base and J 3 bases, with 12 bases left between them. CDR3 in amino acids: CASSLFGGAHTEAFF. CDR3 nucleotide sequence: TGTGCCAGCAGTTTATTCGGTGGGGCCCACACTGAAGCTTTCTTT.

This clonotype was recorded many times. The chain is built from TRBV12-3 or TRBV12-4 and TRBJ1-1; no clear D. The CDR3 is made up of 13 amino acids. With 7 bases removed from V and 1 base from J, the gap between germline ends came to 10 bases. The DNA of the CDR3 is TGTGCCAGCACCGATGATACGAACACTGAAGCTTTCTTT. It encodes CASTDDTNTEAFF.

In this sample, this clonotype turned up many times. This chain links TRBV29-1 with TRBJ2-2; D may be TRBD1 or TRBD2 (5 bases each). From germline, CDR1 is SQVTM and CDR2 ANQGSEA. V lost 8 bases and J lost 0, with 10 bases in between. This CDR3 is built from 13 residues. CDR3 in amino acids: CSYLGANTGELFF. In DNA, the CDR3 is TGCAGCTATTTGGGGGCGAACACCGGGGAGCTGTTTTTT.

CDR3 in amino acids: CASSGAGPGTGELFF. The CDR3 DNA reads TGTGCCAGCAGTGGGGCAGGGCCTGGCACCGGGGAGCTGTTTTTT. The rearrangement joins TRBV28 to TRBJ2-2; possible D gene TRBD1, 5 bases. CDR3 length equals 15 residues. Trimming stripped 5 bases from V and 4 bases from J, with 14 bases between. Per germline, CDR1 MDHEN and CDR2 SYDVKM.

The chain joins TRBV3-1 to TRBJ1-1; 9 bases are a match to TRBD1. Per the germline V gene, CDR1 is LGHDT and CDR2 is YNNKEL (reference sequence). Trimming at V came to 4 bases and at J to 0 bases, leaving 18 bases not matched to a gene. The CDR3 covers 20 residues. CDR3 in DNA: TGTGCCAGCAGCCGTCCGGGACAGGGACCCTCTTATTTTATGAACACTGAAGCTTTCTTT. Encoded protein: CASSRPGQGPSYFMNTEAFF.

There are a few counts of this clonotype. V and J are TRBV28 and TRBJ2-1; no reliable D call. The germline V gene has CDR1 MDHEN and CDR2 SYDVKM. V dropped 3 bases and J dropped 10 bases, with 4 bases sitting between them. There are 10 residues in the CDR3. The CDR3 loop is CASSFREQFF. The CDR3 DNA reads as TGTGCCAGCAGTTTTAGGGAGCAGTTCTTC.

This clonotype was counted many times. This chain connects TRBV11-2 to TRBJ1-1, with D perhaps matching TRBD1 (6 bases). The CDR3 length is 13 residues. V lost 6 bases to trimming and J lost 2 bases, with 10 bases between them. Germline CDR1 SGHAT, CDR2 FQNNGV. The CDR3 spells CASSGQRNTEAFF. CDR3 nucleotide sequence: TGTGCCAGCAGTGGACAGAGAAACACTGAAGCTTTCTTT.

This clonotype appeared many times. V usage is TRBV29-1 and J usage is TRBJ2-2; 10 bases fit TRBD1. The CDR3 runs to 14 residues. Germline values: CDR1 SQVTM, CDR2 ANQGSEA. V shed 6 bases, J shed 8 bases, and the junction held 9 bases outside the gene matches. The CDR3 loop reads CSVLRDRGSGELFF. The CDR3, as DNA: TGCAGCGTACTCCGGGACAGGGGATCTGGGGAGCTGTTTTTT.

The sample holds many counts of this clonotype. This CDR3 is CASQEGNQETQYF. CDR3 nucleotides: TGTGCCAGTCAGGAGGGCAACCAAGAGACCCAGTACTTC. J is TRBJ2-5 and V is TRBV19, with D possibly matching TRBD2 (6 bases). Germline CDR1 reads LNHDA; CDR2 reads SQIVND (reference sequence). The CDR3 loop spans 13 amino acids. The V end lost 8 bases, the J end lost 0 bases, and 10 bases lay between the germline ends.

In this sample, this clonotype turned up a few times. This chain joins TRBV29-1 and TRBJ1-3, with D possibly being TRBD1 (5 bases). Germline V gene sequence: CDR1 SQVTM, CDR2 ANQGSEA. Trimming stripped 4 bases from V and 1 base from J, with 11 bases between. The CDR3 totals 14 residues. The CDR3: CSVGGTASGNTIYF. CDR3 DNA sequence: TGCAGCGTTGGGGGGACGGCTTCTGGAAACACCATATATTTT.

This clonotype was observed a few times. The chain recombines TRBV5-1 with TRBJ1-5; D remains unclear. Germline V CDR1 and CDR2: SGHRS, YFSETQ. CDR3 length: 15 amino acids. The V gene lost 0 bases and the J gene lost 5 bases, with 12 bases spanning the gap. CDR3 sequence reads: CASSLDSDGHQPQHF. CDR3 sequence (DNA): TGCGCCAGCAGCTTGGACTCCGACGGACATCAGCCCCAGCATTTT.